This TCR beta chain was sequenced in a study of T cells in Graves' hyperthyroidism and ophthalmopathy. This clonotype has only a few counts. Its target is not known. Findings and limits, study-wide: Most thyroid clonotypes expanded above 0.001 appeared in blood too. Through a model of 13 V-J features, ophthalmopathy was separated from stable hyperthyroidism.

It was RNA transcripts that yielded the amplified TCR beta CDR3 regions. TCR CDR3 underwent first-round RT-PCR with the HTBI primer set. A single record per CDR3 protein comes from TCRdb applying MiXCR to the multiplex PCR reads. Found here are some 620,000 distinct CDR3 sequences, 15% to 20% of them singletons; the top ten hold less than 4.5%. There are 15 residues in the CDR3. Germline CDR1 is KGHSH and CDR2 is LQKENI. Trimming stripped 3 bases from V and 3 bases from J, with 11 bases between. The TCR comes from a woman aged 25 to 39 with Graves' hyperthyroidism. The sample was blood. The V gene is TRBV18, the J gene TRBJ2-2; D is perhaps TRBD1 (6 bases). The CDR3 spells CASSPWTDYTGELFF. The CDR3 DNA reads TGTGCCAGCTCACCTTGGACAGACTACACCGGGGAGCTGTTTTTT.